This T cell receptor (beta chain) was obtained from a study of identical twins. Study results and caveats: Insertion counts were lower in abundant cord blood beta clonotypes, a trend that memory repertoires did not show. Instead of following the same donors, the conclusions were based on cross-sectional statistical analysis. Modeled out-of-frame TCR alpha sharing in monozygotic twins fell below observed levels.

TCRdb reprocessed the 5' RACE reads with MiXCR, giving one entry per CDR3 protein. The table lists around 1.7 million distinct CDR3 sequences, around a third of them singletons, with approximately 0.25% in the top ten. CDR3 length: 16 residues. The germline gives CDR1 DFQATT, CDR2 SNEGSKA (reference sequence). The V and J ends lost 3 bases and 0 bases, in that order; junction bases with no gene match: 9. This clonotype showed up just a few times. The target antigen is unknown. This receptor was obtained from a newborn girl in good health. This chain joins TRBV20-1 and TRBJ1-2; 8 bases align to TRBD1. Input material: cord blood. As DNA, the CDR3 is TGCAGTGCTAGGTCCGACAGGGGTTTCTCTAACTATGGCTACACCTTC. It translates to CSARSDRGFSNYGYTF.